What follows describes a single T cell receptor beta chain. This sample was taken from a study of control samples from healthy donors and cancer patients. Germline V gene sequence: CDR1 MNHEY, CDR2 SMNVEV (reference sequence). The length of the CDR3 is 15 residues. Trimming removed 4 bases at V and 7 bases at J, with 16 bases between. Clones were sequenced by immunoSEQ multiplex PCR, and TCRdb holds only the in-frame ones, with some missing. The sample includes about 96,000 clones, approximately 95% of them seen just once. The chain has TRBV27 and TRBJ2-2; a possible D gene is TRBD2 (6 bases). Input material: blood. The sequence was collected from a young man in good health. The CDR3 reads CASSSGAVLRGELFF. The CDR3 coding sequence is TGTGCCAGCAGTTCGGGAGCCGTTCTGCGCGGGGAGCTGTTTTTT.